Each of the 3 T cell receptor beta chains below was sequenced from the same sample in a study of vaccination and CD4 T cells after COVID-19. No antigens are known for them. Treatment specified: approximately 9-day PBMC culture with coronavirus spike peptide pools or control peptides (ViraFEST assay). Cultured CD4+ T cells had their DNA profiled by the Oncomine TCR Beta short-read assay. One entry per CDR3 protein, called by TCRdb with MiXCR from the PCR reads. The data hold approximately 9,600 distinct CDR3 sequences, with about 48% observed a single time. Sequenced: CD4+ T cells from blood, cultured in vitro. The origin of the receptors is a human donor who had recovered from COVID-19.

The gene calls are TRBV6-1 and TRBJ2-1; no reliable D call. V lost 6 bases to trimming and J lost 0 bases, with 15 bases between them. The germline CDR1 and CDR2 sequences are MNHNS and SASEGT. The CDR3 consists of 16 residues. Written as DNA, the CDR3 is TGTGCCAGCAGCTCGAACGAACACAGCTCCTACAATGAGCAGTTCTTC. It specifies CASSSNEHSSYNEQFF.

This clonotype has just a few counts. The V and J genes are TRBV7-8 and TRBJ2-7, with unresolved D. CDR1 is SGHVS and CDR2 is FQNEAQ in the germline V gene. Between the trimmed V and J ends, which lost 6 bases and 7 bases, there was a span of 13 bases. The CDR3 runs to 12 residues. In DNA, the CDR3 is TGTGCCAGCAGTGATGATCTACGGGAGCAGTACTTC. As protein: CASSDDLREQYF.

The rearrangement joins TRBV6-1 to TRBJ2-2; tentative D call: TRBD1 (8 bases). Germline V CDR1 and CDR2: MNHNS, SASEGT. The CDR3 runs 17 residues. Deletions cut 4 bases from V and 7 bases from J, with 22 bases between. For the CDR3, the DNA is TGTGCCAGCAGTGTGAACAGGGGGAGGGCCTCGAGCGGGGAGCTGTTTTTT. Encoded protein: CASSVNRGRASSGELFF.